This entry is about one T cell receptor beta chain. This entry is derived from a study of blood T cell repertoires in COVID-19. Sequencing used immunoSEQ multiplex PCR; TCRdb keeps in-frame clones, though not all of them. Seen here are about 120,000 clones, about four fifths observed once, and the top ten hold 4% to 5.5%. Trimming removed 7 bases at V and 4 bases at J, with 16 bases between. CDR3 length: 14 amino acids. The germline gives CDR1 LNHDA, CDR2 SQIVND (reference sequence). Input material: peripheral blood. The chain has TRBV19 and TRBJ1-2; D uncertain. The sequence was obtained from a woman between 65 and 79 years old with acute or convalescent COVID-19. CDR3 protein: CASNYKSLSYGYTF. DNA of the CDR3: TGTGCCAGTAACTATAAGTCCCTCTCCTATGGCTACACCTTC.